These T cell receptor beta chains were read from a single sample in a study of brain T cells in children with intractable seizures. Profiled with immunoSEQ multiplex PCR; TCRdb holds only in-frame clones, not every one. The sample has around 41,000 clones, around 90% seen once. The sample in question was peripheral blood, obtained at surgery. These receptors all come from a girl aged 2 to 9 with tuberous sclerosis and intractable seizures. CDR3s include the opening cysteine and the closing phenylalanine or tryptophan. Size is omitted from some rows. Given values are once, few, many or a class for expanded clones.

abundance,v_gene,j_gene,CDR3aa
-,TRBV5-1,TRBJ1-1,CASSVGSEAFF
-,TRBV9,TRBJ1-2,CASSVPGTGNYGYTF
-,TRBV30,TRBJ1-5,CAWTEGRGNQPQHF
-,TRBV19,TRBJ1-1,CASSRAVAFF
-,TRBV20-1,TRBJ2-2,CSASPSGGYEGELFF
-,TRBV6-1,TRBJ1-4,CASSEAGGGTAEKLFF
once,TRBV12-3/TRBV12-4,TRBJ1-2,CASSERGDGYTF
-,TRBV18,TRBJ2-3,CASSPMGVGADTQYF
-,TRBV15,TRBJ2-1,CATSRETGGPYNEQFF
-,TRBV5-8,TRBJ2-3,CASSRERGSRDTQYF
-,TRBV3-1/TRBV3-2,TRBJ2-6,CASTLGGGAGANVLTF